Presented here are 23 T cell receptor beta chains from one specimen sequenced in a study of a mutant IDH1 vaccine in newly diagnosed glioma. TCRdb keeps only in-frame clones here, not all; method: immunoSEQ multiplex PCR. Among just under 45,000 clones listed, approximately 90% were seen once. Time point noted: week 23, last vaccination. Every vaccination contained 300 ug of the mutant IDH1 20-mer peptide and was paired with topical imiquimod. These receptors have no known antigen. The sample in question was PBMCs, obtained from a glioma patient whose treatment included an IDH1 peptide vaccine. The receptor source for this set is a man aged 50 to 60 with glioma.

The rearrangement joins TRBV7-2 to TRBJ1-5, with D tentatively TRBD1 (6 bases). V was clipped by 4 bases and J by 2 bases, with 6 bases between them. The V gene's germline CDR1 is SGHTA and CDR2 FQGNSA. The CDR3 contains 13 residues. The CDR3 region is CASSYRGNQPQHF. The CDR3 region has the DNA TGTGCCAGCAGCTACAGGGGCAATCAGCCCCAGCATTTT.

In regard to this clone: One end of the junction is discordant with germline, which a read error may explain. This chain connects TRBV2 to TRBJ2-2, with 10 bases aligning to TRBD2. The CDR3 covers 15 residues. Germline assignment: CDR1 SNHLY and CDR2 FYNNEI. The DNA for the CDR3 is TGTGCCAGCAGCGAAGCGGGGGGGAGCACCGGGGAGCTGTTTTTT. Protein product: CASSEAGGSTGELFF.

The CDR3 sequence is CASSLGGPGTTNEKLFF. The DNA of the CDR3 is TGTGCCAGCAGCTTAGGCGGTCCCGGAACAACTAATGAAAAACTGTTTTTT. This sequence joins TRBV27 and TRBJ1-4, with D unclear. The germline V gene has CDR1 MNHEY and CDR2 SMNVEV (reference sequence). V was pared by 6 bases and J by 0 bases, with 17 bases between. The length of the CDR3 is 17 residues. The full variable domain, rest sourced from reference TRBV27 and TRBJ1-4, is EAQVTQNPRYLITVTGKKLTVTCSQNMNHEYMSWYRQDPGLGLRQIYYSMNVEVTDKGDVPEGYKVSRKEKRNFPLILESPSPNQTSLYFCASSLGGPGTTNEKLFFGSGTQLSVL.

The V gene is TRBV4-2, the J gene TRBJ1-4; no reliable D call. Trimming stripped 0 bases from V and 4 bases from J, with 9 bases between. This CDR3 region has 15 residues. Germline values: CDR1 LGHNA, CDR2 YNFKEQ. DNA for the CDR3: TGTGCCAGCAGCCAAGAGGCAGGCCGTAATGAAAAACTGTTTTTT. It yields the protein CASSQEAGRNEKLFF.

The CDR3 coding sequence is TGTGCCATCACTAGCGGGAGTCTCCGGGAGCTGTTTTTT. It encodes CAITSGSLRELFF. The genes are TRBV28 and TRBJ2-2, with 11 bases fitting TRBD2. The trim removed 10 bases at V and 9 bases at J, leaving 7 bases unmatched. Germline CDR1 reads MDHEN; CDR2 reads SYDVKM. The CDR3 has 13 residues.

This sequence joins TRBV4-2 and TRBJ1-3; D is perhaps TRBD1 (5 bases). Trimming left V 4 bases short and J 0 bases short, with 10 bases between. The germline V gene has CDR1 LGHNA and CDR2 YNFKEQ. This CDR3 comprises 15 residues. The CDR3 sequence: CASSPGGVSGNTIYF. As DNA, the CDR3 is TGTGCCAGCAGCCCCGGGGGGGTCTCTGGAAACACCATATATTTT.

The chain joins TRBV14 to TRBJ1-1; D ambiguous. The CDR3 has 15 residues. The germline CDR1 and CDR2 sequences are SGHDN and FVKESK. Trimming shortened V by 0 bases and J by 5 bases, and 13 bases separated the two germline ends. DNA for the CDR3: TGTGCCAGCAGCCAAGATAAGACTGGGTGGACTGAAGCTTTCTTT. The encoded protein is CASSQDKTGWTEAFF.

This clone has only one observation. V is TRBV4-3 and J is TRBJ1-1, with TRBD1 as a possible D gene (5 bases). This CDR3 is built from 12 residues. CDR1 and CDR2 from the germline V gene are LGHNA and YSLEER. Trimming shortened V by 2 bases and J by 11 bases, and 12 bases separated the two germline ends. CDR3 protein: CASSQYGGEAFF. CDR3 DNA sequence: TGCGCCAGCAGCCAATATGGAGGGGAGGCTTTCTTT.

This clone was seen once. The chain recombines TRBV29-1 with TRBJ2-5; tentative D call: TRBD1 (8 bases). The germline CDR1 and CDR2 sequences are SQVTM and ANQGSEA. V lost 1 base to trimming and J lost 7 bases, with 13 bases between them. CDR3 size: 13 residues. The CDR3 region is CSVEVQGGATQYF. Written as DNA, the CDR3 is TGCAGCGTTGAAGTACAGGGGGGGGCGACCCAGTACTTC. The whole variable domain, filled in from reference TRBV29-1 and TRBJ2-5, reads SAVISQKPSRDICQRGTSLTIQCQVDSQVTMMFWYRQQPGQSLTLIATANQGSEATYESGFVIDKFPISRPNLTFSTLTVSNMSPEDSSIYLCSVEVQGGATQYFGPGTRLLVL.

The count of this clone is one. The chain links TRBV29-1 to TRBJ2-3; 9 nucleotides align to TRBD1. Trimming removed 4 bases from V and 3 bases from J; junction bases left unmatched: 8. The CDR3 runs 15 residues. The germline V gene encodes CDR1 SQVTM and CDR2 ANQGSEA. CDR3 sequence: CSVGPGQGLTDTQYF. The CDR3, as DNA: TGCAGCGTTGGGCCGGGACAGGGATTGACAGATACGCAGTATTTT.

The genes are TRBV15 and TRBJ2-2; D may be TRBD2 (6 bases). The CDR3 extends over 15 amino acids. V shed 2 bases and J shed 1 base, with 8 bases lying between them. Looked up from germline, CDR1 is LNHNV and CDR2 is YYDKDF (reference sequence). Written as DNA, the CDR3 is TGTGCCACCAGCAGATCGGGAGAGAACACCGGGGAGCTGTTTTTT. It codes for CATSRSGENTGELFF.

The chain links TRBV6-5 to TRBJ1-1; D is uncertain. V gave up 0 bases and J gave up 1 base, with 6 bases separating them. The CDR3 consists of 14 residues. The V gene's germline CDR1 is MNHEY and CDR2 SVGAGI. DNA for the CDR3: TGTGCCAGCAGTTACTCCAGAAAGAACACTGAAGCTTTCTTT. It specifies CASSYSRKNTEAFF.

This chain links TRBV7-9 with TRBJ2-7; the match to TRBD1 covers 7 bases. V was pared by 5 bases and J by 4 bases, with 5 bases of the junction left unmatched. The CDR3 length is 13 residues. Per germline, CDR1 SEHNR and CDR2 FQNEAQ (reference sequence). The CDR3 is CASSPQGRYEQYF. The CDR3 DNA reads TGTGCCAGCAGCCCACAGGGGCGATACGAGCAGTACTTC.

The chain links TRBV5-1 to TRBJ1-3; D is uncertain. The germline V gene encodes CDR1 SGHRS and CDR2 YFSETQ. The CDR3 extends over 17 amino acids. Trimming took 1 base from V and 0 from J, leaving 14 bases between them. Here the CDR3 DNA reads TGCGCCAGCAGCTTGAGTCCAGGTCTCATCTCTGGAAACACCATATATTTT. It yields the protein CASSLSPGLISGNTIYF.

The chain uses TRBV9 and TRBJ2-1; D may correspond to TRBD1 or TRBD2 (5 bases each). Per germline, CDR1 SGDLS and CDR2 YYNGEE. V lost 3 bases, J lost 7 bases, and 14 bases lay in between. The CDR3 totals 14 residues. The chain's CDR3 is CASSAGPISNEQFF. In nucleotides, the CDR3 is TGTGCCAGCAGCGCGGGACCGATATCGAATGAGCAGTTCTTC.

DNA of the CDR3: TGCAGCGTTGAAGACGGAACGGACTTATATGGCTACACCTTC. Its translation is CSVEDGTDLYGYTF. The V gene is TRBV29-1, the J gene TRBJ1-2; D gene ambiguous. CDR1 and CDR2 from the germline V gene are SQVTM and ANQGSEA. The CDR3 is 14 amino acids. Trimming shortened V by 0 bases and J by 5 bases, and 13 bases separated the two germline ends.

This sequence joins TRBV27 and TRBJ1-2; 8 bases are a match to TRBD1. Germline-derived CDR1 and CDR2 are MNHEY and SMNVEV (reference sequence). This CDR3 region has 13 residues. V was pared by 5 bases and J by 5 bases, with 4 bases of the junction left unmatched. This chain's CDR3 is CASSDRGRYGYTF. The CDR3 nucleotides are TGTGCCAGCAGTGACAGGGGTCGGTATGGCTACACCTTC.

The J gene is TRBJ2-7, the V gene TRBV7-9; TRBD2 is a possible D gene (6 bases). The CDR3 runs 15 residues. The germline V gene encodes CDR1 SEHNR and CDR2 FQNEAQ (reference sequence). V gave up 6 bases and J gave up 1 base, with 16 bases separating them. CDR3 bases: TGTGCCAGCAGTTCGACAGCGGCGGGATCCTACGAGCAGTACTTC. Protein sequence: CASSSTAAGSYEQYF.

The genes are TRBV2 and TRBJ1-1; no definite D call. There are 14 residues in the CDR3. V dropped 6 bases and J dropped 0 bases, with 11 bases sitting between them. CDR1 and CDR2 from the germline V gene are SNHLY and FYNNEI. The CDR3 bases are TGTGCCAGCAGGAAGACCGAAATGAACACTGAAGCTTTCTTT. Its protein is CASRKTEMNTEAFF.

The V call is TRBV7-2, the J call TRBJ2-2; possibly TRBD2 for D (6 bases). CDR1 and CDR2 (germline): SGHTA, FQGNSA. V was cut by 5 bases and J by 6 bases, with 13 bases left in between. The CDR3 is 14 residues long. DNA of the CDR3: TGTGCCAGCAGCCAGAGGGGAGGCGCCGGGGAGCTGTTTTTT. This encodes CASSQRGGAGELFF.

This clone was counted between two and nine times. The chain links TRBV29-1 to TRBJ2-5; D might be TRBD2 (7 bases). There are 16 residues in the CDR3. Germline values: CDR1 SQVTM, CDR2 ANQGSEA. Trimming shortened V by 3 bases and J by 1 base, and 18 bases separated the two germline ends. In DNA form, the CDR3 reads TGCAGCGTTGAGAGGGGGGGTCAGGGCCTCCAAGAGACCCAGTACTTC. This sequence encodes CSVERGGQGLQETQYF.

The chain combines TRBV15 with TRBJ2-3; 8 bases are shared with TRBD2. V lost 0 bases and J lost 4; bases outside the gene matches: 12. The CDR3 runs to 18 residues. Germline CDR1 and CDR2: LNHNV and YYDKDF (reference sequence). Here the CDR3 reads CATSREALGRGVSDTQYF. The CDR3 bases are TGTGCCACCAGCAGAGAGGCCCTCGGGCGGGGGGTATCAGATACGCAGTATTTT.

The gene calls are TRBV29-1 and TRBJ2-7; TRBD1 matches 8 bases. Trimming removed 6 bases from V and 9 bases from J; junction bases left unmatched: 10. The germline gives CDR1 SQVTM, CDR2 ANQGSEA. This CDR3 spans 12 amino acids. CDR3 sequence: CSVATDRGGQYF. The CDR3 DNA sequence: TGCAGCGTGGCTACCGACAGGGGCGGGCAGTACTTC.